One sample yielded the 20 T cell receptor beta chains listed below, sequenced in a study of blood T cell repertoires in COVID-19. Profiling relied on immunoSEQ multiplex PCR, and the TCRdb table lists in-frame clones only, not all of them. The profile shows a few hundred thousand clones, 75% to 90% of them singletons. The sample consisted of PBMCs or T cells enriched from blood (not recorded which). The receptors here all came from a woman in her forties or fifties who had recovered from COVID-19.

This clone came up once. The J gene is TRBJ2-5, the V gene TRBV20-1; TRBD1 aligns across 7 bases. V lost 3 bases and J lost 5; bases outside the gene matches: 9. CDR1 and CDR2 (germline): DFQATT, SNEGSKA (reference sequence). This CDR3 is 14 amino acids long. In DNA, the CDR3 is TGCAGTGCTAGTGGATTGACAGGGAGCGAGACCCAGTACTTC. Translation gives CSASGLTGSETQYF.

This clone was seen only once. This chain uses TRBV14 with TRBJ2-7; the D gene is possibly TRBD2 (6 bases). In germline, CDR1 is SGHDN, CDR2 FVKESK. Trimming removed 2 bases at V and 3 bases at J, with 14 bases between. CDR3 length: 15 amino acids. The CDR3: CASSQSGQGYYEQYF. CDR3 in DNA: TGTGCCAGCAGCCAAAGCGGGCAGGGTTACTACGAGCAGTACTTC.

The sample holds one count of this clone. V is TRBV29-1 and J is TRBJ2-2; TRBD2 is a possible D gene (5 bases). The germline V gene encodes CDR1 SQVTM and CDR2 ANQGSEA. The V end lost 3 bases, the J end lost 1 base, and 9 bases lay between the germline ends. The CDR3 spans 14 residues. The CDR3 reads CSVDRGGNTGELFF. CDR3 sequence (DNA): TGCAGCGTTGATCGTGGAGGGAACACCGGGGAGCTGTTTTTT.

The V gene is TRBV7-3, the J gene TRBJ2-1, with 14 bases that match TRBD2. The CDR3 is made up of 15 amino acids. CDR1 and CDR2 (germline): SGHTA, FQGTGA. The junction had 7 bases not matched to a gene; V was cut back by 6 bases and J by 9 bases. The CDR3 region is CASSKGLAGVSEQFF. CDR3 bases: TGTGCCAGCAGTAAGGGACTAGCGGGAGTCAGTGAGCAGTTCTTC.

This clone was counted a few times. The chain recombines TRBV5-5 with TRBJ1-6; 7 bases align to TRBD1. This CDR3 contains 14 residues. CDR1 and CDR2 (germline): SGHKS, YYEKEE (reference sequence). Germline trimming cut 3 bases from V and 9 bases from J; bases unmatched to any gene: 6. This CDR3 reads CASSSGTESSPLHF. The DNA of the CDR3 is TGTGCCAGCAGCTCCGGGACAGAGAGTTCACCCCTCCACTTT.

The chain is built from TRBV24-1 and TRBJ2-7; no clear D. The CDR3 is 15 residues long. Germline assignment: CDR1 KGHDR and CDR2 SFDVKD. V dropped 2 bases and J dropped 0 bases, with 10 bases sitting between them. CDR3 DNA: TGTGCCACCAGTGATTCGAGAGCTAGCTCCTACGAGCAGTACTTC. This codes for CATSDSRASSYEQYF.

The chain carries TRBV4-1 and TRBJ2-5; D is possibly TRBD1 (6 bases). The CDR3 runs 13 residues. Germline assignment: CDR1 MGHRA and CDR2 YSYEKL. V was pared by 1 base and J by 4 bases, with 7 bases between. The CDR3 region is CASSQAGAETQYF. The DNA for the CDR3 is TGCGCCAGCAGCCAAGCAGGGGCAGAGACCCAGTACTTC.

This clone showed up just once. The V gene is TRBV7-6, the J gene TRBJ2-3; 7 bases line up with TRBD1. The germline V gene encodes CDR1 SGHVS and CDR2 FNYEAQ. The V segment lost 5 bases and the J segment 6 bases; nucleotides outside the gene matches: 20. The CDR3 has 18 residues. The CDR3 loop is CASSPYLNRGANTDTQYF. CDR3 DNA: TGTGCCAGCAGCCCCTACCTTAACAGGGGTGCAAACACGGATACGCAGTATTTT.

CDR3 DNA sequence: TGCAGCGTCCCTAGCGGGAGTGAGAAGCAGTACTTC. Amino acids: CSVPSGSEKQYF. The chain couples TRBV29-1 to TRBJ2-7; 10 nucleotides line up with TRBD2. The CDR3 has 12 amino acids. With 6 bases clipped from V and 8 bases from J, the junction kept 7 bases outside the gene matches. From germline, CDR1 is SQVTM and CDR2 ANQGSEA.

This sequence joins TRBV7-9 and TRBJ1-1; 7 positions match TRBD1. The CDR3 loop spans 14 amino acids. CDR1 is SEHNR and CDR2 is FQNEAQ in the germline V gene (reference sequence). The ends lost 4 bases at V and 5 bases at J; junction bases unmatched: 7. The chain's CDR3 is CASSSQGGATEAFF. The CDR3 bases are TGTGCCAGCAGCTCTCAGGGGGGAGCGACTGAAGCTTTCTTT.

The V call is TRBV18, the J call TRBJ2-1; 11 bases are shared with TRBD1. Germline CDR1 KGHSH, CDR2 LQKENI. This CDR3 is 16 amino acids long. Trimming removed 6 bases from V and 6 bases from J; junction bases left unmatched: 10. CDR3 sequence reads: CASSVRYGQGANEQFF. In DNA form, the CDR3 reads TGTGCCAGCTCCGTTCGCTACGGACAGGGGGCCAATGAGCAGTTCTTC.

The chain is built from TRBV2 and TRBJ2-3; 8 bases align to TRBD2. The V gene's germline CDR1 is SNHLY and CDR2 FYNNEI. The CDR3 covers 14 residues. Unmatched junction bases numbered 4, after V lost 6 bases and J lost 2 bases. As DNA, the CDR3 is TGTGCCAGCAGACTAGCGGAGATCACAGATACGCAGTATTTT. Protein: CASRLAEITDTQYF.

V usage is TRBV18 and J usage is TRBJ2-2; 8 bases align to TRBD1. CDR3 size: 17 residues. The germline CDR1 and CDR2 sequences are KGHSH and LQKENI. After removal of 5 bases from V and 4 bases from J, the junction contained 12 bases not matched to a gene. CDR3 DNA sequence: TGTGCCAGCTCAGCCCGACCGACAGGGGATGTCACCGGGGAGCTGTTTTTT. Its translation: CASSARPTGDVTGELFF. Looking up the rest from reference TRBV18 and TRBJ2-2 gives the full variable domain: NAGVMQNPRHLVRRRGQEARLRCSPMKGHSHVYWYRQLPEEGLKFMVYLQKENIIDESGMPKERFSAEFPKEGPSILRIQQVVRGDSAAYFCASSARPTGDVTGELFFGEGSRLTVL.

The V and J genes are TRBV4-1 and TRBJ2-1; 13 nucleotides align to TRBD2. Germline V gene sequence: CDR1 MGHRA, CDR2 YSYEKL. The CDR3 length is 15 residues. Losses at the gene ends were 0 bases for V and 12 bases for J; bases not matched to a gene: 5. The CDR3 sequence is CASSQELAGGGWQFF. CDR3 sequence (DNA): TGCGCCAGCAGCCAAGAACTAGCGGGAGGGGGATGGCAGTTCTTC.

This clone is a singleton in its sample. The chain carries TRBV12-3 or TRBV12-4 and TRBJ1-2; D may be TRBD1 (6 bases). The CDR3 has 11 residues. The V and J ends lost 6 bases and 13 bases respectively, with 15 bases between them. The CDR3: CASSQGADSTF. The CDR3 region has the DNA TGTGCCAGCAGCCAAGGGGCGGACAGCACCTTC.

The CDR3 here is CSVQDRQGVGSPLHF. DNA of the CDR3: TGCAGCGTCCAGGACAGACAGGGAGTCGGTTCACCCCTCCACTTT. The chain carries TRBV29-1 and TRBJ1-6, with 7 bases identical to TRBD1. The J segment lost 9 bases and the V segment lost 6 bases, leaving 14 bases of the junction unmatched. Per germline, CDR1 SQVTM and CDR2 ANQGSEA. CDR3 length equals 15 residues.

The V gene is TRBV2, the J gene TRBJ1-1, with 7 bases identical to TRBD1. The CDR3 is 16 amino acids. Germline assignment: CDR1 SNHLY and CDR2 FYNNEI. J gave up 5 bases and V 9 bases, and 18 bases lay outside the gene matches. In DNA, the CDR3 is TGTGCCAGTAATAGGGAAGGGGGCGTTCGGCGGACTGAAGCTTTCTTT. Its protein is CASNREGGVRRTEAFF.

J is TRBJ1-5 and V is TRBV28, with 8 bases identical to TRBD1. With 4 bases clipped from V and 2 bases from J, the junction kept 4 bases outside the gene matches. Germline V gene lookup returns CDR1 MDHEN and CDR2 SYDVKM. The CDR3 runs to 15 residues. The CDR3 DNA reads TGTGCCAGCAGTTGGGCGGACAGGGGCAATCAGCCCCAGCATTTT. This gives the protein CASSWADRGNQPQHF.

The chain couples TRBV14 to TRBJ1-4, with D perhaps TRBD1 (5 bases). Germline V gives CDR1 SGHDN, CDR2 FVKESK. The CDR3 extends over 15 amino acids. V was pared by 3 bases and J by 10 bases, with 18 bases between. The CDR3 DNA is TGTGCCAGCAGCCATCAGGCAGGGTCGTTTGGAAAACTGTTTTTT. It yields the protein CASSHQAGSFGKLFF.

CDR3 loop: CASSFPRESETQYF. DNA of the CDR3: TGTGCCAGCAGTTTTCCGCGGGAGTCAGAGACCCAGTACTTC. The V call is TRBV28, the J call TRBJ2-5; 7 bases are shared with TRBD2. J was trimmed by 4 bases and V by 3 bases; bases with no gene match: 5. CDR3 length: 14 amino acids. Looked up from germline, CDR1 is MDHEN and CDR2 is SYDVKM.